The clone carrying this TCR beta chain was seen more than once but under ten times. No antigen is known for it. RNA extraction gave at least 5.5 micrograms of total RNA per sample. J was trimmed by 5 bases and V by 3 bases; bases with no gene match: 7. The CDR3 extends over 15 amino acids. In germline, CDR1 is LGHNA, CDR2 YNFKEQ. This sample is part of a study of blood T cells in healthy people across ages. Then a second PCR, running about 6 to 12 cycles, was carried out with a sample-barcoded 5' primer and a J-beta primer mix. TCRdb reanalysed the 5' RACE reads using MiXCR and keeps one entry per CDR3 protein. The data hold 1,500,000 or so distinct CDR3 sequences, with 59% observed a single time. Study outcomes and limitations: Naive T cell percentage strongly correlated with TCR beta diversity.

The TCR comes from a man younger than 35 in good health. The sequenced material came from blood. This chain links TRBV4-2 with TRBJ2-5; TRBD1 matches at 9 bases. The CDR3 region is CASSQGDRDRETQYF. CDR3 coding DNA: TGTGCCAGCAGCCAGGGGGACAGGGATAGGGAGACCCAGTACTTC.